This record concerns one TCR beta chain sequence. Its specificity is unknown. Assay used: immunoSEQ multiplex PCR; TCRdb lists only in-frame clones, some missing. This sample has some 520,000 clones; around nine tenths occur once, and the top ten carry around 13%. The data were obtained in a study of Ad26.COV2.S vaccination and SARS-CoV-2 variants. Study details: Each vaccinee took Ad26.COV2.S intramuscularly, once or twice 56 days apart.

Specified treatment: 19 received Ad26.COV2.S at low or high dose, single or two shots; a few received placebo; per-sample allocation not given. Samples analyzed were those drawn on day 63 after the first vaccine or placebo injection. A Boston adult aged 18-55 years was the donor. The CDR3 totals 13 residues. From germline, CDR1 is MGHRA and CDR2 YSYEKL. V was pared by 4 bases and J by 0 bases, with 6 bases between. Study results and caveats: Estimates derived from TCR breadth and depth analyses may have underestimated total T cell responses.

The V gene is TRBV4-1, the J gene TRBJ2-5; D remains ambiguous. Sequenced material: peripheral blood, taken in a trial of Ad26.COV2.S vaccine versus placebo. The origin of this receptor is a person between 18 and 59 years old who received the Ad26.COV2.S COVID-19 vaccine or a placebo. The CDR3: CASSLRYQETQYF. CDR3 DNA: TGCGCCAGCAGCCTGAGGTACCAAGAGACCCAGTACTTC.